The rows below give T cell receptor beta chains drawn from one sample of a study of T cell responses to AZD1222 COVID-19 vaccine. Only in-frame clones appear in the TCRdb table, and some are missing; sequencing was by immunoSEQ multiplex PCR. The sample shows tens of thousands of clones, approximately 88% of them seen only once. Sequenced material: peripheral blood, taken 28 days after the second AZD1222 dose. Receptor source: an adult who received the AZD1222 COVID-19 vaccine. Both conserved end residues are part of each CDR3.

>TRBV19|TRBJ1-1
CASSIGRGPTEAFF
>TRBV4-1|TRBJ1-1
CASSQVDRRGTEAFF
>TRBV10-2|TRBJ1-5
CASRRGQGNQPQHF
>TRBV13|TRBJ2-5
CASSLGLGGRQETQYF
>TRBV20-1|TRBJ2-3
CSASPRVDTQYF
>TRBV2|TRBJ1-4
CASSSLNEKLFF
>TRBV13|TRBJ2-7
CASSPGGSNYEQYF
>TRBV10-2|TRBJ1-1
CASNGRQNTEAFF
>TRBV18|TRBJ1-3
CASSPEEVGLAGNTIYF
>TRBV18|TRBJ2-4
CASSGPENNIQYF
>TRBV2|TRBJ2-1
CASSEGTSGGLEFF
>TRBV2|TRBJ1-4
CASSSGTGLEKLFF
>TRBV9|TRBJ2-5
CASSVGGAGAETQYF
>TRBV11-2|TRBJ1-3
CASSSGGPSGNTIYF
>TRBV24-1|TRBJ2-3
CATSDSGLAGQDTQYF
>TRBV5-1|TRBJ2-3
CATTTGYPTDTQYF
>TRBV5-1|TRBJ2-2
CASINMTGNTGELFF
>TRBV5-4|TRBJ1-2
CASSLAPDGYTF
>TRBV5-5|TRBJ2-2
CASSHRTGGGGELFF
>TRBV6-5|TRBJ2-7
CASSYSTGTLNYEQYF
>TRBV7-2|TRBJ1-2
CASSLQGNYGYTF
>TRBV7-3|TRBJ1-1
CASSSHPNTEAFF
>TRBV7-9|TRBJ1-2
CASRQDGYGYTF
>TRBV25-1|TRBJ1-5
CASRARGSNQPQHF
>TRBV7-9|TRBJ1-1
CASSLAPVNTEAFF
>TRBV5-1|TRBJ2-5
CASSATGTNQETQYF
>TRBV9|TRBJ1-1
CASSVGVGLGPNTEAFF
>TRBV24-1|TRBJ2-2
CATSDSQFTGELFF
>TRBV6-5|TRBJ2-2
CASKGGREVGELFF
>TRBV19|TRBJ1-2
CASTSTDRFPNYGYTF
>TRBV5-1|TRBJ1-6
CASSSPGALGSPLHF
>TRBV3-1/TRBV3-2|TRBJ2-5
CASSQGGSRDRETQYF
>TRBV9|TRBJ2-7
CASSLTGGPSYEQYF
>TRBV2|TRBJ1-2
CASRSSTFGYGYTF
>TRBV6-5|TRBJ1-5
CASRGGVSQPQHF
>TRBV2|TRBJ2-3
CASGRGVRTDTQYF
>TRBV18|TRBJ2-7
CASSRTAAEQYF
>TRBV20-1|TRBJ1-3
CSASAGNTIYF
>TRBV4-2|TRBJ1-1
CASSQGQGDTEAFF
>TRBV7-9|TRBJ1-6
CASNTGSSDSPLHF
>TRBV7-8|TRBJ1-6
CASSLIAPLHF
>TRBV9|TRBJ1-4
CASSRTHLITTNEKLFF
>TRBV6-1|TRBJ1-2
CASSEPGSVYGYTF
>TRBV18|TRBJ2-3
CASSLKTSGGASTDTQYF
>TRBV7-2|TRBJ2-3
CASGGRAGVTDTQYF
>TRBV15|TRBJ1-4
CATRPGLNEKLFF